A selection of T cell receptor beta chains follows, all from one sample in a study of cytomegalovirus exposure and HLA in healthy donors. The data were produced by immunoSEQ multiplex PCR, yet TCRdb's version contains in-frame clones alone and is incomplete. The sample has some 96,000 clones, 78% seen once; the top ten hold about 0.69%. Source material: PBMCs. These receptors originate from a woman in her fifties or sixties in good health and CMV-seronegative. CDR3s include the opening cysteine and the closing phenylalanine or tryptophan. Fields, in order: J gene, CDR3 length, D gene, clone size, V gene, CDR3 protein, CDR3 DNA. A D gene is named only where the DNA matches it firmly. Rows may omit the clone size; those that give it use once, few, many or a size class.

>TRBJ2-1|11|TRBD2|-|TRBV10-3
CAISHTSAQFF
TGTGCCATCAGCCATACTAGCGCGCAGTTCTTC
>TRBJ1-4|15|TRBD1|-|TRBV2
CASSVPQGADEKLFF
TGTGCCAGCAGTGTGCCACAGGGGGCAGACGAAAAACTGTTTTTT
>TRBJ2-5|13|TRBD2|few|TRBV25-1
CASTGGALETQYF
TGTGCCAGCACCGGGGGGGCCCTGGAGACCCAGTACTTC
>TRBJ2-3|15|-|-|TRBV27
CASSWAGGTTDTQYF
TGTGCCAGCAGTTGGGCCGGGGGTACCACAGATACGCAGTATTTT
>TRBJ2-6|18|-|-|TRBV7-2
CASSLLGVPTSGANVLTF
TGTGCCAGCAGCTTATTAGGGGTTCCCACCTCTGGGGCCAACGTCCTGACTTTC
>TRBJ2-5|15|-|-|TRBV10-3
CAISESIGAGGTQYF
TGTGCCATCAGTGAGTCGATCGGGGCCGGGGGGACCCAGTACTTC
>TRBJ2-7|13|-|few|TRBV5-6
CASSLGIPYEQYF
TGTGCCAGCAGCCTCGGGATCCCCTACGAGCAGTACTTC
>TRBJ1-5|12|TRBD1|-|TRBV5-6
CANGQGGQPQHF
TGTGCCAACGGACAGGGCGGGCAGCCCCAGCATTTT
>TRBJ1-5|14|-|-|TRBV10-3
CAISDGGGNQPQHF
TGTGCCATCAGTGACGGCGGGGGCAATCAGCCCCAGCATTTT
>TRBJ1-1|14|-|-|TRBV7-2
CASSFQVGRTEAFF
TGTGCCAGCAGCTTCCAGGTGGGTAGGACTGAAGCTTTCTTT
>TRBJ2-5|15|TRBD2|-|TRBV2
CASSERGLAEETQYF
TGTGCCAGCAGTGAAAGAGGGCTAGCGGAGGAGACCCAGTACTTC
>TRBJ2-3|18|TRBD2|-|TRBV5-1
CASSLALAGNRGTDTQYF
TGCGCCAGCAGCTTGGCTCTAGCGGGAAACCGGGGAACAGATACGCAGTATTTT
>TRBJ2-1|17|TRBD2|few|TRBV5-1
CASSFHRGTSSYNEQFF
TGCGCCAGCAGCTTTCACCGGGGGACTAGCTCCTACAATGAGCAGTTCTTC
>TRBJ2-7|19|TRBD2|-|TRBV19
CASSPPGLAGPHGYYEQYF
TGTGCCAGTAGTCCCCCGGGACTAGCGGGGCCTCACGGTTACTACGAGCAGTACTTC
>TRBJ2-7|15|TRBD1|few|TRBV6-5
CASSSPHGRGYEQYF
TGTGCCAGCAGTTCCCCTCACGGCAGGGGGTACGAGCAGTACTTC
>TRBJ1-1|13|-|-|TRBV2
CASNAGPNTEAFF
TGTGCCAGCAACGCGGGCCCGAACACTGAAGCTTTCTTT
>TRBJ2-4|14|-|-|TRBV2
CASSDPVAKNIQYF
TGTGCCAGCAGTGACCCTGTAGCCAAAAACATTCAGTACTTC
>TRBJ1-2|13|TRBD1|-|TRBV19
CASSDRLGNGYTF
TGTGCCAGTTCGGACAGGCTCGGGAACGGCTACACCTTC
>TRBJ1-2|14|TRBD1|-|TRBV6-6
CASSYPGQGDGYTF
TGTGCCAGCAGTTACCCGGGACAGGGAGATGGCTACACCTTC
>TRBJ2-1|12|-|once|TRBV19
CASSIGRNEQFF
TGTGCCAGTAGTATAGGGAGGAATGAGCAGTTCTTC
>TRBJ2-1|15|-|-|TRBV5-4
CASSLEGVSGNEQFF
TGTGCCAGCAGCTTGGAGGGGGTTTCTGGCAATGAGCAGTTCTTC
>TRBJ1-5|11|-|-|TRBV30
CAWGSDQPQHF
TGTGCCTGGGGCAGCGATCAGCCCCAGCATTTT
>TRBJ2-3|16|-|-|TRBV7-2
CASSLALGLARDTQYF
TGTGCCAGCAGCTTAGCTTTGGGTCTAGCTAGGGATACGCAGTATTTT
>TRBJ2-4|15|-|-|TRBV21-1
CASSLESGGVHIQYF
TGTGCCAGCAGCTTAGAAAGCGGGGGGGTTCACATTCAGTACTTC
>TRBJ1-2|14|-|once|TRBV28
CASSILRGTYGYTF
TGTGCCAGCAGTATCCTCAGGGGAACCTATGGCTACACCTTC
>TRBJ2-7|16|TRBD1|-|TRBV5-6
CASSLNRDRASYEQYF
TGTGCCAGCAGCCTCAACCGGGACAGGGCATCCTACGAGCAGTACTTC
>TRBJ1-1|11|TRBD1|-|TRBV2
CARNRGPEAFF
TGTGCCAGAAACAGGGGTCCTGAAGCTTTCTTT
>TRBJ2-3|17|TRBD2|-|TRBV19
CASKVVAGTLGTDTQYF
TGTGCCAGTAAGGTGGTAGCGGGCACCCTCGGCACAGATACGCAGTATTTT
>TRBJ1-4|15|TRBD1|-|TRBV5-1
CASHRGQGGREKLFF
TGCGCCAGTCACCGGGGACAGGGAGGTCGCGAAAAACTGTTTTTT
>TRBJ1-1|19|TRBD1|once|TRBV6-1
CASSAGTGGIGGSRTEAFF
TGTGCCAGCAGTGCGGGGACAGGGGGAATTGGGGGCTCAAGGACTGAAGCTTTCTTT
>TRBJ1-1|13|TRBD1|-|TRBV30
CACRQGRGTEAFF
TGTGCCTGCAGACAGGGGAGGGGGACTGAAGCTTTCTTT
>TRBJ1-4|16|-|-|TRBV5-6
CASTSRGSATNEKLFF
TGTGCCAGCACCTCCAGGGGTTCCGCAACTAATGAAAAACTGTTTTTT
>TRBJ2-1|17|TRBD2|-|TRBV7-9
CASSSNKREHLYNEQFF
TGTGCCAGCAGCTCAAATAAGCGGGAGCACCTCTACAATGAGCAGTTCTTC
>TRBJ2-7|14|-|-|TRBV10-3
CAISDPRTAYEQYF
TGTGCCATCAGCGATCCACGGACAGCCTACGAGCAGTACTTC
>TRBJ2-7|13|-|-|TRBV5-1
CASSLIQGEEQYF
TGCGCCAGCAGCTTGATACAGGGCGAAGAGCAGTACTTC
>TRBJ2-1|14|TRBD2|-|TRBV6-5
CASSELAGDNEQFF
TGTGCCAGCAGCGAACTAGCGGGGGACAATGAGCAGTTCTTC
>TRBJ1-5|13|-|-|TRBV5-6
CASSSGERQPQHF
TGTGCCAGCAGCTCAGGGGAACGCCAGCCCCAGCATTTT
>TRBJ2-7|18|TRBD2|-|TRBV7-2
CASSLRGGTSGRGYEQYF
TGTGCCAGCAGCTTACGGGGGGGAACTAGCGGGAGGGGGTACGAGCAGTACTTC
>TRBJ1-1|14|TRBD1|-|TRBV19
CASSYGQGGTEAFF
TGTGCCAGTAGTTACGGACAGGGGGGCACTGAAGCTTTCTTT
>TRBJ2-1|16|TRBD2|-|TRBV5-6
CASSQMGGTSYNEQFF
TGTGCCAGCAGCCAAATGGGGGGGACGTCCTACAATGAGCAGTTCTTC
>TRBJ2-1|13|-|-|TRBV11-3
CASSGGAYNEQFF
TGTGCCAGCAGCGGAGGGGCTTACAATGAGCAGTTCTTC
>TRBJ2-3|20|TRBD2|-|TRBV4-3
CASSQDSGASGRENTDTQYF
TGCGCCAGCAGCCAAGATTCCGGGGCTAGCGGGAGAGAAAACACAGATACGCAGTATTTT
>TRBJ2-1|13|-|-|TRBV7-6
CASSGDGGFEQFF
TGTGCCAGCAGCGGAGACGGAGGGTTTGAGCAGTTCTTC
>TRBJ1-2|13|TRBD1|-|TRBV6-5
CASSYDRGSGYTF
TGTGCCAGCAGTTACGACAGGGGGAGCGGCTACACCTTC
>TRBJ2-1|15|-|-|TRBV11-3
CASSLGGVSYNEQFF
TGTGCCAGCAGCTTAGGCGGAGTAAGCTACAATGAGCAGTTCTTC
>TRBJ1-1|14|-|-|TRBV6-6
CASRSAPSNTEAFF
TGTGCCAGCCGTAGCGCACCGTCCAACACTGAAGCTTTCTTT
>TRBJ2-7|14|-|-|TRBV5-1
CASSLGTGQYEQYF
TGCGCCAGCAGCTTGGGTACGGGTCAGTACGAGCAGTACTTC
>TRBJ1-1|14|TRBD1|once|TRBV5-1
CASSSTTGRTEAFF
TGCGCCAGCAGCTCGACGACAGGGCGCACTGAAGCTTTCTTT
>TRBJ1-2|14|-|few|TRBV5-6
CASSSRTDHYGYTF
TGTGCCAGCAGCTCCAGGACAGACCACTATGGCTACACCTTC
>TRBJ1-4|15|TRBD1|-|TRBV2
CASDIQGEVREKLFF
TGTGCCAGCGACATACAGGGGGAGGTTCGCGAAAAACTGTTTTTT
>TRBJ2-7|12|-|few|TRBV6-1
CASSESRNEQYF
TGTGCCAGCAGTGAGTCTAGAAACGAGCAGTACTTC
>TRBJ2-7|14|-|-|TRBV29-1
CSVLFFRSSYEQYF
TGCAGCGTTTTATTCTTCCGGAGCTCCTACGAGCAGTACTTC
>TRBJ2-4|12|TRBD1|-|TRBV6-5
CATRQGRDIQYF
TGTGCCACCCGACAGGGAAGGGACATTCAGTACTTC